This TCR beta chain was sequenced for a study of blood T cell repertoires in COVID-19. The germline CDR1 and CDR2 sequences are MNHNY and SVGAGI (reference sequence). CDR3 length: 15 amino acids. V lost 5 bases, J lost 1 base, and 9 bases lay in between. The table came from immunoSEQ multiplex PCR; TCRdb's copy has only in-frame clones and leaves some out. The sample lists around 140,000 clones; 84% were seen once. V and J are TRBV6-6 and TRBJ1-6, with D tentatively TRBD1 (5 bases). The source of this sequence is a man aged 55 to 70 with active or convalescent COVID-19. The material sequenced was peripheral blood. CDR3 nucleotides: TGTGCCAGCAGTCCCGACAGTTCCTATAATTCACCCCTCCACTTT. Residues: CASSPDSSYNSPLHF.